The present TCR beta chain was sequenced within a study of identifying expanded T cells in peripheral blood. The CDR3 has 12 residues. CDR1 SEHNR and CDR2 FQNEAQ come from the germline V gene (reference sequence). Trimming left V 3 bases short and J 3 bases short, with 5 bases between. The study, taken as a whole, reports: Clone count variance between roughly 2-week samples rose with total template count. Over approximately two and four weeks, about 15 and 19 clones changed, versus around 1.2 between replicates.

Turning to this clone: Its antigen is not known.

Generated by immunoSEQ multiplex PCR, the TCRdb table keeps only in-frame clones and is missing some. This table has 50,000 to 75,000 clones, approximately 89% appearing once. No infections or other immune events were documented during collection. The chain recombines TRBV7-9 with TRBJ1-2; D is ambiguous. Input material: blood. The clonotype comes from a person aged 18 to 75 in good health. The CDR3 bases are TGTGCCAGCAGCTTCGACGACTATGGCTACACCTTC. It codes for CASSFDDYGYTF.